Following are 24 T cell receptor beta chains from one sample sequenced in a study of monozygotic twins with inflammatory bowel disease. TCRdb re-called the 5' RACE reads, yielding one record per CDR3 amino acid sequence without DNA. The sample features 300,000 to 450,000 distinct CDR3 sequences, with 2% to 3% in its top ten. The sequenced sample consisted of blood. The receptors here all came from a human donor with ulcerative colitis or Crohn's disease, or a healthy co-twin of an affected twin (not recorded which).

The J gene is TRBJ2-2, the V gene TRBV5-1; TCRdb names TRBD2, which stays unverified in the absence of DNA. Germline V gives CDR1 SGHRS, CDR2 YFSETQ. This CDR3 contains 15 residues. CDR3 residues: CASSSGTSGTGELFF.

The CDR3 region is CASSPQTGSGEKLFF. V is TRBV7-2 and J is TRBJ1-4; lacking DNA, the TRBD1 call made by TCRdb goes unchecked. CDR3 length: 15 residues. Germline CDR1 SGHTA, CDR2 FQGNSA.

J is TRBJ1-2 and V is TRBV6-1; TCRdb outputs TRBD1, but without DNA this stays unchecked. The CDR3 has 15 residues. The V gene's germline CDR1 is MNHNS and CDR2 SASEGT. The chain's CDR3 is CASSPKQGAGYGYTF.

V usage is TRBV9 and J usage is TRBJ2-7. Germline V CDR1 and CDR2: SGDLS, YYNGEE. This CDR3 is built from 15 residues. The CDR3 protein is CASSAPTSDSYEQYF.

This CDR3 reads CATTRPAPGNTIYF. The chain recombines TRBV12-3 or TRBV12-4 with TRBJ1-3; lacking DNA, the TRBD1 call made by TCRdb goes unchecked. The CDR3 contains 14 residues.

This CDR3 is CASSQELQYGYEQYF. The chain links TRBV4-3 to TRBJ2-7. The germline V gene encodes CDR1 LGHNA and CDR2 YSLEER. There are 15 residues in the CDR3.

The V gene is TRBV12-3 or TRBV12-4, the J gene TRBJ2-7; with no DNA, the TCRdb D assignment of TRBD2 cannot be verified. The CDR3 has 19 residues. The CDR3 sequence: CASSSPIVGTRSGNYEQYF.

V and J are TRBV11-3 and TRBJ2-2; the TCRdb call, TRBD2, lacks DNA for checking. CDR1 is SGHNT and CDR2 is YENEEA in the germline V gene. This CDR3 is built from 14 residues. The CDR3 region is CASREGTNTGELFF.

This rearrangement joins TRBV6-6 to TRBJ2-7; the TCRdb call, TRBD2, lacks DNA for checking. The CDR3 sequence is 13 residues long. Germline V gives CDR1 MNHNY, CDR2 SVGAGI (reference sequence). CDR3 loop: CASTSLAGGEQYF.

This sequence joins TRBV12-3 or TRBV12-4 and TRBJ2-3. The CDR3 sequence is 12 residues long. This CDR3 reads CASSFKTDTQYF.

This chain uses TRBV12-3 or TRBV12-4 with TRBJ1-2; TCRdb reports TRBD1, a call that lacks DNA to check it against. CDR3 size: 15 residues. CDR3 protein: CASSSRTGSIYGYTF.

The chain employs TRBV5-1 and TRBJ2-5; as DNA is missing, the TRBD1 call by TCRdb cannot be tested. This CDR3 spans 12 amino acids. The germline gives CDR1 SGHRS, CDR2 YFSETQ. The CDR3 region is CASSLDVGREYF.

The chain employs TRBV9 and TRBJ2-1; TCRdb indicates TRBD2, and absent DNA this call remains unverified. The CDR3 runs 13 residues. Per germline, CDR1 SGDLS and CDR2 YYNGEE. CDR3 in amino acids: CASSGDLLNEQFF.

The chain is built from TRBV30 and TRBJ1-5. The germline V gene encodes CDR1 GTSNPN and CDR2 SVGIG (reference sequence). This CDR3 spans 12 amino acids. This CDR3 reads CAWGGSNQPQHF.

The J gene is TRBJ1-1, the V gene TRBV7-9; TCRdb calls TRBD1, which cannot be checked without DNA. From germline, CDR1 is SEHNR and CDR2 FQNEAQ (reference sequence). The CDR3 is made up of 16 amino acids. CDR3 sequence: CASSLLGGIMNTEAFF.

The chain has TRBV5-1 and TRBJ1-3; the TRBD1 assignment by TCRdb is unverifiable without DNA. In germline, CDR1 is SGHRS, CDR2 YFSETQ. The CDR3 is 16 residues long. The CDR3 region is CASSPEGRQAGNTIYF.

The J gene is TRBJ1-5, the V gene TRBV7-2; with no DNA, the TCRdb D assignment of TRBD1 cannot be verified. The CDR3 totals 15 residues. Germline CDR1 SGHTA, CDR2 FQGNSA. The CDR3 loop reads CASSLPGAYNQPQHF.

The rearrangement links TRBV7-2 to TRBJ2-1. The CDR3 has 15 amino acids. Looked up from germline, CDR1 is SGHTA and CDR2 is FQGNSA. CDR3 region: CASSSGQGHHNEQFF.

This chain uses TRBV9 with TRBJ2-4. Germline lookup yields CDR1 SGDLS and CDR2 YYNGEE. This CDR3 comprises 13 residues. CDR3 in amino acids: CASSVDRRAAMYF.

The chain employs TRBV28 and TRBJ1-4. The germline CDR1 and CDR2 sequences are MDHEN and SYDVKM. The CDR3 loop spans 15 amino acids. The CDR3 spells CASSPYKATNEKLFF.

The chain joins TRBV4-1 to TRBJ2-7; with no DNA, the TCRdb D assignment of TRBD1 cannot be verified. Germline CDR1 is MGHRA and CDR2 is YSYEKL. The CDR3 covers 18 residues. The CDR3 protein is CASSQDGRRGRYNYEQYF.

The gene calls are TRBV3-1 and TRBJ2-1. CDR3 length equals 15 residues. The germline gives CDR1 LGHDT, CDR2 YNNKEL (reference sequence). CDR3 sequence: CASSQMASGHNEQFF.

The J gene is TRBJ1-6, the V gene TRBV9; checking the TCRdb D call of TRBD1 is not possible without DNA. This CDR3 contains 16 residues. Germline V gene lookup returns CDR1 SGDLS and CDR2 YYNGEE. This CDR3 is CASSVGTGGIFSPLHF.

The chain recombines TRBV7-9 with TRBJ2-5; there is no DNA to check the TCRdb D call of TRBD1. Germline CDR1 SEHNR, CDR2 FQNEAQ (reference sequence). The CDR3 spans 14 residues. The CDR3 reads CASSPGGAEETQYF.